This T cell receptor (beta chain) was retrieved from a study of cytomegalovirus exposure and HLA in healthy donors. Notes on the study in general: Later analysis identified a missense DCLRE1C variant that was linked to TCR beta V- and J-gene trimming. After further analysis at a later stage, 15,000 to 20,000 TCR beta sequences were associated with HLA alleles at 0.05 false discovery rate.

The sample holds a few counts of this clone. Its antigen remains unidentified. PCR employed 60 Vbeta and 13 Jbeta primers. Here immunoSEQ multiplex PCR was the method, and the copy in TCRdb shows in-frame clones only, minus some. This table has about 220,000 clones, approximately 80% appearing once. Germline V gene lookup returns CDR1 MNHEY and CDR2 SMNVEV (reference sequence). V lost 6 bases and J lost 2, with 17 bases in between. The CDR3 is made up of 15 amino acids. This TCR was sampled from a boy under 10 years old in good health and CMV-seronegative. Sequencing was done on a sample of PBMCs. This rearrangement joins TRBV27 to TRBJ2-7, with TRBD1 as a possible D gene (5 bases). CDR3 bases: TGTGCCAGCAGCCCAGGCGACAGTATTGCCTACGAGCAGTACTTC. This gives the protein CASSPGDSIAYEQYF.